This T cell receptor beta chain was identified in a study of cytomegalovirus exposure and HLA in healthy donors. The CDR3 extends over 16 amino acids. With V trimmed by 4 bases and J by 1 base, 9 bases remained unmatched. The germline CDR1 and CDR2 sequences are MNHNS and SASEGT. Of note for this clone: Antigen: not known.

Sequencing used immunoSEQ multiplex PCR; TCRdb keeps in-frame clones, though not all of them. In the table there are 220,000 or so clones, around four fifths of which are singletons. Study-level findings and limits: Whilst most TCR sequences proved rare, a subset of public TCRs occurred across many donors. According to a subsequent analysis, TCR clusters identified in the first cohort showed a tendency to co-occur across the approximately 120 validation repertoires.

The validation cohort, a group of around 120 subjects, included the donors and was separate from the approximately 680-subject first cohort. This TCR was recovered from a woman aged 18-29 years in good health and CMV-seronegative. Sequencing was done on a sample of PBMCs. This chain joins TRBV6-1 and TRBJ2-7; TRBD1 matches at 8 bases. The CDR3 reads CASSGRQGKLSYEQYF. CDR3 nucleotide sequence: TGTGCCAGCAGTGGTAGACAGGGGAAATTATCCTACGAGCAGTACTTC.